The T cell receptor (beta chain) described here comes from a study of T cell responses to AZD1222 COVID-19 vaccine. Only in-frame clones appear in the TCRdb table, and some are missing; sequencing was by immunoSEQ multiplex PCR. This table has 120,000 or so clones, approximately 90% appearing once. The CDR3 covers 15 residues. In germline, CDR1 is SGHNT, CDR2 YYREEE (reference sequence). Deletions cut 4 bases from V and 5 bases from J, with 16 bases between. This chain uses TRBV5-4 with TRBJ2-1, with D maybe TRBD1 (5 bases). This receptor was identified in an adult in good health. Sequenced material: peripheral blood, taken on day 0 of AZD1222 vaccination. DNA of the CDR3: TGTGCCAGCAGCCCTCCGAGCAGGGCACACAATGAGCAGTTCTTC. Its translation is CASSPPSRAHNEQFF.